This T cell receptor beta chain appears in the sequencing data of a study of CD8 T cells in Susac syndrome. Reverse transcription of 0.5 to 1 ug RNA was performed with random hexamers. TCRdb re-called the immunoSEQ multiplex PCR reads with MiXCR, one entry per CDR3 protein. Of under 200,000 distinct CDR3 sequences in the sample, 95% are singletons; the top ten hold around 0.093%. This clonotype was seen only once. V gave up 4 bases and J gave up 5 bases, with 11 bases separating them. CDR1 is DFQATT and CDR2 is SNEGSKA in the germline V gene (reference sequence). CDR3 length equals 12 residues. The chain recombines TRBV20-1 with TRBJ2-5; perhaps TRBD2 as D (6 bases). The sample taken for sequencing was CD4+ T cells from PBMCs. This sequence was found in a human donor in good health. The DNA of the CDR3 is TGCAGTGCTATGGCAGGAGGGGAGACCCAGTACTTC. Protein: CSAMAGGETQYF.